These 18 T cell receptor beta chains were sequenced from one sample in a study of blood T cells in healthy people across ages. For the second PCR, which ran for roughly 6 to 12 cycles, a sample-barcoded 5' primer and a J-beta primer mix were used. From the 5' RACE reads, TCRdb called clonotypes with MiXCR, one entry per CDR3 protein. The sample consists of 550,000 to 800,000 distinct CDR3 sequences, roughly 30% of them appearing once. Material: blood. These receptors were collected from a woman of 80 years or more in good health.

This rearrangement joins TRBV20-1 to TRBJ1-5, with 7 bases that match TRBD1. CDR3 length equals 16 residues. The V gene's germline CDR1 is DFQATT and CDR2 SNEGSKA (reference sequence). V trimming: 3 bases; J trimming: 4 bases; junction bases outside the gene matches: 12. The CDR3 coding sequence is TGCAGTGCTAGGAATTATGGTCAGGGGGATAATCAGCCCCAGCATTTT. Amino acids: CSARNYGQGDNQPQHF.

In this sample, this clonotype turned up many times. The chain joins TRBV7-2 to TRBJ2-7, with TRBD2 matching over 7 bases. The CDR3 has 19 residues. The junction had 21 bases not matched to a gene; V was cut back by 5 bases and J by 2 bases. Germline V CDR1 and CDR2: SGHTA, FQGNSA. DNA for the CDR3: TGTGCCAGCAGCCGGAATCGTGGGGGAGGGAGGGATAGGGCCTACGAGCAGTACTTC. It encodes CASSRNRGGGRDRAYEQYF.

This chain joins TRBV20-1 and TRBJ2-1; perhaps TRBD2 as D (5 bases). Germline V CDR1 and CDR2: DFQATT, SNEGSKA (reference sequence). This CDR3 spans 15 amino acids. The V gene lost 0 bases and the J gene lost 10 bases, with 19 bases spanning the gap. The CDR3 sequence: CSARDGAESSYEQFF. For the CDR3, the DNA is TGCAGTGCTAGAGATGGAGCGGAGAGCTCCTACGAGCAGTTCTTC.

The table lists this clonotype with a few counts. This may be a read error: a much more frequent sequence differs by one nucleotide. This chain uses TRBV20-1 with TRBJ2-1, with TRBD2 matching 12 bases. The J call is in doubt because the DNA end fits TRBJ2-7 better. This CDR3 comprises 18 residues. The germline V gene has CDR1 DFQATT and CDR2 SNEGSKA (reference sequence). The CDR3 protein is CSARDSPSGGVPYNEQYF. The CDR3 bases are TGCAGTGCTAGAGATTCCCCTAGCGGGGGGGTCCCCTACAATGAGCAGTACTTC.

Here the CDR3 DNA reads TGTGCCAGCAGCCCTGAATGGGCCGACATTCAGTACTTC. Translation: CASSPEWADIQYF. The V gene is TRBV7-2, the J gene TRBJ2-4; D is ambiguous. Trimming stripped 5 bases from V and 8 bases from J, with 13 bases between. The germline CDR1 and CDR2 sequences are SGHTA and FQGNSA. The CDR3 is 13 amino acids.

Comment on this clonotype: Mismatch with germline at one junction end may stem from a read error. V usage is TRBV12-3 or TRBV12-4 and J usage is TRBJ2-3, with a tentative D call TRBD1 (6 bases). The CDR3 totals 16 residues. The CDR3 bases are TGTGCCAGCGGGAACTGGGGGCGAGCCTCCACAGATATGCAGTATTTT. This encodes CASGNWGRASTDMQYF.

This clonotype was seen a few times. One end of the junction does not line up with germline, which may come from a read error. The CDR3: CVSSLRRIQAQETQYF. For the CDR3, the DNA is TGTGTCAGCAGTTTGAGGCGGATACAGGCCCAAGAGACCCAGTACTTC. The gene calls are TRBV6-6 and TRBJ2-5, with a weak D call TRBD1 (5 bases). Germline-derived CDR1 and CDR2 are MNHNY and SVGAGI (reference sequence). CDR3 length: 16 amino acids.

At least ten counts were recorded for this clonotype. The CDR3 is CASTSPNRGKGYEQYF. The CDR3 DNA reads as TGTGCCAGCACGTCTCCAAACAGGGGAAAAGGCTACGAGCAGTACTTC. The rearrangement links TRBV6-2 or TRBV6-3 to TRBJ2-7; 7 positions match TRBD1. Germline CDR1 MNHEY, CDR2 SVGEGT. CDR3 length: 16 residues. Germline trimming cut 7 bases from V and 3 bases from J; bases unmatched to any gene: 15.

Ten or more counts support this clonotype. The genes are TRBV12-3 or TRBV12-4 and TRBJ2-3; possible D gene TRBD2, 6 bases. The CDR3 sequence is 16 residues long. The V gene lost 7 bases and the J gene lost 0 bases, with 17 bases spanning the gap. The CDR3 DNA reads as TGTGCCAGCACCCGTGTTGGGGGGTCTAGCACAGATACGCAGTATTTT. Its translation is CASTRVGGSSTDTQYF.

About this clonotype: A much larger clone is a single base away; this may be a read error. The chain employs TRBV28 and TRBJ2-7; 7 nucleotides match TRBD1. This CDR3 is 14 amino acids long. Germline assignment: CDR1 MDHEN and CDR2 SYDVKM. Unmatched junction bases numbered 6, after V lost 4 bases and J lost 3 bases. DNA of the CDR3: TGTGCCAGCAGTTGGGGACAGCTCCTCTACGAGCAGTACTTC. It codes for CASSWGQLLYEQYF. The full variable domain, in which reference TRBV28 and TRBJ2-7 provide the parts outside the CDR3, is DVKVTQSSRYLVKRTGEKVFLECVQDMDHENMFWYRQDPGLGLRLIYFSYDVKMKEKGDIPEGYSVSREKKERFSLILESASTNQTSMYLCASSWGQLLYEQYFGPGTRLTVT.

The table lists this clonotype with many counts. The J gene is TRBJ2-7, the V gene TRBV5-1; D unclear. The CDR3 has 13 residues. V was clipped by 6 bases and J by 5 bases, with 15 bases between them. Germline loops: CDR1 SGHRS, CDR2 YFSETQ. The CDR3 here is CASTGPPRDEQYF. DNA of the CDR3: TGCGCCAGCACAGGTCCCCCTCGGGACGAGCAGTACTTC.

V is TRBV5-5 and J is TRBJ2-7; D might be TRBD1 (5 bases). The ends were cut back, 0 bases at V and 1 base at J, with 14 bases in the middle. Germline-derived CDR1 and CDR2 are SGHKS and YYEKEE (reference sequence). The length of the CDR3 is 16 residues. The CDR3 protein is CASSLVRTSESYEQYF. CDR3 coding DNA: TGTGCCAGCAGCTTGGTTAGGACAAGTGAGTCCTACGAGCAGTACTTC.

With regard to this clonotype: Possible read error: a much larger clone is one base away. The chain employs TRBV5-1 and TRBJ2-2, with 8 positions matching TRBD1. CDR3 length equals 16 residues. Germline-derived CDR1 and CDR2 are SGHRS and YFSETQ. The CDR3 bases are TGCGCCGGCAGCCTAAGGACAGGGTCCGGCACCGGGGAGCTGTTTTTT. It codes for CAGSLRTGSGTGELFF.

The chain recombines TRBV20-1 with TRBJ1-1, with D possibly being TRBD1 (6 bases). V dropped 0 bases and J dropped 7 bases, with 18 bases sitting between them. The CDR3 runs to 15 residues. Germline V gives CDR1 DFQATT, CDR2 SNEGSKA (reference sequence). CDR3 amino acids: CSARDPGEFSGEAFF. In DNA form, the CDR3 reads TGCAGTGCTAGAGATCCAGGGGAATTTTCGGGTGAAGCTTTCTTT.

This clonotype has a count of ten or more. The chain recombines TRBV20-1 with TRBJ1-5; possible D gene TRBD1, 5 bases. The CDR3 totals 14 residues. Germline values: CDR1 DFQATT, CDR2 SNEGSKA (reference sequence). Trimming removed 0 bases at V and 7 bases at J, with 13 bases between. The CDR3 loop reads CSARDGGVGQPQHF. CDR3 sequence (DNA): TGCAGTGCTAGAGATGGGGGGGTTGGACAGCCCCAGCATTTT.

About this clonotype: At one boundary the junction diverges from the germline segment, which might be a read error. The chain recombines TRBV5-1 with TRBJ2-3, with a tentative D call TRBD1 (6 bases). This CDR3 comprises 16 residues. Germline values: CDR1 SGHRS, CDR2 YFSETQ. The chain's CDR3 is CASSLGAGAASDAQYF. CDR3 bases: TGCGCCAGCAGCTTGGGGGCAGGGGCCGCATCAGATGCGCAGTATTTT.

This clonotype appeared many times. This rearrangement joins TRBV7-8 to TRBJ2-1; no firm D call. Trimming pared 2 bases from V and 4 bases from J, leaving 9 bases between. Germline CDR1 SGHVS, CDR2 FQNEAQ. The CDR3 loop spans 14 amino acids. This CDR3 reads CASSLSSRYNEQFF. CDR3 DNA sequence: TGTGCCAGCAGCTTATCGTCCAGGTACAATGAGCAGTTCTTC.

The chain has TRBV20-1 and TRBJ2-3; 7 nucleotides align to TRBD1. The germline gives CDR1 DFQATT, CDR2 SNEGSKA (reference sequence). The CDR3 is 14 amino acids. With 4 bases clipped from V and 2 bases from J, the junction kept 6 bases outside the gene matches. The CDR3 sequence: CSATGTELTDTQYF. The DNA of the CDR3 is TGCAGTGCTACCGGGACAGAGCTCACAGATACGCAGTATTTT.